The entry below gives a single T cell receptor (beta chain) sequence along with its context. The data were taken from a study of blood T cell repertoires in COVID-19. For the study at large: COVID-19 samples collected from the United States, Italy and Spain covered acute and convalescent phases. In each case, the material was cDNA or gDNA derived from T cells, B-cell-depleted T cells, or PBMCs.

The J segment lost 7 bases and the V segment lost 3 bases, leaving 5 bases of the junction unmatched. Germline lookup yields CDR1 KGHDR and CDR2 SFDVKD. CDR3 length: 15 amino acids. TCRdb's copy holds only in-frame clones and misses some; the assay was immunoSEQ multiplex PCR. The sample has about 59,000 clones, about 72% seen once. Sample: peripheral blood. The rearrangement links TRBV24-1 to TRBJ1-5, with TRBD1 identical over 10 bases. The receptor was derived from an older man with acute or convalescent COVID-19. This CDR3 is CATSDPGTGDQPQHF. For the CDR3, the DNA is TGTGCCACCAGTGATCCCGGGACAGGGGACCAGCCCCAGCATTTT.